This T cell receptor beta chain is from a study of OX40 agonist ivuxolimab in advanced cancers. Study findings and constraints: With doses of 0.1 to 3.0 mg/kg, CD4+ and CD8+ blood T cells had undergone clonal expansion by week 6.

The study sampled blood at baseline, cycle 4 day 1, and cycle 7 day 1. With regard to this clone: Its antigen is not known.

Measured with immunoSEQ multiplex PCR; TCRdb has only the in-frame clones, and not every one. The repertoire has 31,000 or so clones, about 88% of them found once; the top ten carry 20% to 25%. Unmatched junction bases numbered 11, after V lost 4 bases and J lost 6 bases. Germline-derived CDR1 and CDR2 are SEHNR and FQNEAQ (reference sequence). CDR3 size: 16 residues. This rearrangement joins TRBV7-9 to TRBJ1-2; 10 bases match TRBD1. This TCR was sampled from an adult with an advanced solid tumor such as melanoma, head and neck, liver or kidney cancer. This sample comprised CD4+ or CD8+ T cells sorted from blood, obtained in a trial of the OX40 agonist ivuxolimab. DNA for the CDR3: TGTGCCAGCAGCTACCCCCGGGACAGGGGATTTAATGGCTACACCTTC. This sequence encodes CASSYPRDRGFNGYTF.